The present T cell receptor beta chain was sequenced within a study of beta chain features in type 1 diabetes. Reverse transcription of all isolated RNA meant that expressed TCRB transcripts were sequenced. TCRdb keeps only in-frame clones here, not all; method: immunoSEQ multiplex PCR. The table records 600,000 to 750,000 clones, around 11% of them present only once. Broader study findings: Shorter TCRB CDR3s, moderately but significantly so, marked every one of the four CD4+ subsets in Type 1 diabetes patients. Researchers caution that PCR might favor shorter templates, equally among patients and controls. Sequencing of cDNA might inflate the share of cells that strongly express TCR.

Turning to this clone: The antigen is not known.

The ends lost 7 bases at V and 6 bases at J; junction bases unmatched: 9. This CDR3 region has 13 residues. The germline V gene has CDR1 SQVTM and CDR2 ANQGSEA. The sample comprised naive CD4+ T cells from blood. The chain has TRBV29-1 and TRBJ1-2, with 9 bases matching TRBD1. The sequence was collected from a man aged 25-45 years with type 1 diabetes. CDR3 loop: CSAVPGTGNGYTF. CDR3 bases: TGCAGCGCGGTACCGGGGACAGGGAATGGCTACACCTTC. Based on the CDR3 plus reference TRBV29-1 and TRBJ1-2, the full variable domain is SAVISQKPSRDICQRGTSLTIQCQVDSQVTMMFWYRQQPGQSLTLIATANQGSEATYESGFVIDKFPISRPNLTFSTLTVSNMSPEDSSIYLCSAVPGTGNGYTFGSGTRLTVV.